Included here is one T cell receptor (beta chain) sequence, with context. J gave up 6 bases and V 0 bases, and 6 bases lay outside the gene matches. The V gene's germline CDR1 is MDHEN and CDR2 SYDVKM. The CDR3 consists of 15 residues. As processed by the authors: Scientists estimated how many nucleated cells there were by amplifying reference gene primers. Sequenced by immunoSEQ multiplex PCR; TCRdb stores in-frame clones only, minus some. Clone size and V and J calls were adopted from that table, with D and trimming inferred from the DNA. The profile shows 270,000 or so clones, 82% of them singletons. The sample is drawn from a study of blood T cell repertoires in COVID-19. As for the study in general: There were acute and convalescent COVID-19 samples, and they came from the United States, Italy and Spain. Nucleic acid was either cDNA or gDNA, and it came from T cells, B-cell-depleted T cells, or PBMCs.

The chain combines TRBV28 with TRBJ1-2, with 8 bases aligning to TRBD1. The clonotype was recovered from a woman younger than 30 with acute or convalescent COVID-19. Sequenced input: peripheral blood. CDR3 in DNA: TGTGCCAGCAGTTTATGGGACAGGGACAATCATGGCTACACCTTC. It codes for CASSLWDRDNHGYTF.